The TCR beta chain described here comes from a study of blood T cell repertoires in COVID-19. Whole-study context: Spain, Italy and the United States supplied samples that represented acute and convalescent COVID-19. T cells, B-cell-depleted T cells, or PBMCs provided the cDNA or gDNA that served as material.

This clone was seen a single time. The CDR3 extends over 14 amino acids. Trimming removed 5 bases from V and 2 bases from J, with 12 bases in between. Germline V gene sequence: CDR1 MGHDK, CDR2 SYGVNS. In the study's own analysis: Reference gene primers were amplified, and this amplification served to estimate nucleated cell counts. TCRdb's copy holds only in-frame clones and misses some; the assay was immunoSEQ multiplex PCR. V and J calls and clone size are as listed in that table; D and trimming were resolved from the DNA. The sample yields 43,000 or so clones, around 87% seen once. This chain links TRBV25-1 with TRBJ1-2; the D gene is possibly TRBD1 (5 bases). Sequencing input: peripheral blood. The receptor's source is a woman older than 75 with active COVID-19. As DNA, the CDR3 is TGTGCCAGCAGTATGCTGACAGACAACTATGGCTACACCTTC. Translating it yields CASSMLTDNYGYTF.